This record looks at one T cell receptor beta chain sequence and its context. Its antigen remains unidentified. The record originates from a study of T cell responses to AZD1222 COVID-19 vaccine. Study results and caveats: There were vaccine-associated CD4 TCRs across spike, dominant at 160-218 and 743-854. Mostly white British, mostly female donors; authors suggested clonal diversity may be underestimated.

Libraries were prepared by immunoSEQ multiplex PCR; TCRdb keeps only in-frame clonotypes and omits some of them. Here the sample spans roughly 58,000 clones, 75% to 90% being singletons. V shed 6 bases and J 5 bases; nucleotides not matched to a gene: 7. This CDR3 has 14 residues. Germline V gives CDR1 KGHSH, CDR2 LQKENI. Specimen: peripheral blood, collected on day 0 of MenACWY control vaccination. The TCR originated in an adult in good health. The genes are TRBV18 and TRBJ2-7; 10 bases map to TRBD1. The CDR3 nucleotides read TGTGCCAGCTCCCTCCGGGACAGGGGCGACGAGCAGTACTTC. It specifies CASSLRDRGDEQYF.